These 10 T cell receptor beta chains share one sample of origin, sequenced in a study of technical replicates of blood from a few donors. This table comes from immunoSEQ multiplex PCR, and its TCRdb copy is limited to in-frame clones, with some not included. The data show almost 85,000 clones, about 97% seen once. Material: T cells isolated from PBMCs. These receptors originate from a human donor in good health.

This chain uses TRBV4-2 with TRBJ2-1; TRBD2 agrees at 12 bases. V lost 3 bases and J lost 4; bases outside the gene matches: 1. Per germline, CDR1 LGHNA and CDR2 YNFKEQ. CDR3 length equals 15 residues. CDR3 DNA sequence: TGTGCCAGCAGCCATACTAGCGGGGGGTACAATGAGCAGTTCTTC. This translates into CASSHTSGGYNEQFF.

The count of this clone is one. The rearrangement links TRBV14 to TRBJ2-7; 8 bases are a match to TRBD2. V gave up 2 bases and J gave up 4 bases; unmatched junction bases: 7. From germline, CDR1 is SGHDN and CDR2 FVKESK. The CDR3 has 15 residues. The CDR3 protein is CASSQRTSSAYEQYF. DNA of the CDR3: TGTGCCAGCAGCCAAAGGACTAGCTCGGCGTACGAGCAGTACTTC.

The V gene is TRBV28, the J gene TRBJ1-2; D ambiguous. This CDR3 is built from 13 residues. Trimming took off 0 bases at V and 4 bases at J, with 6 bases between the two ends. Germline V gene data show CDR1 as MDHEN and CDR2 as SYDVKM. The CDR3 is CASSLWGGYGYTF. Written as DNA, the CDR3 is TGTGCCAGCAGTTTATGGGGAGGCTATGGCTACACCTTC.

The chain combines TRBV5-1 with TRBJ1-2; D ambiguous. The CDR3 consists of 15 residues. In germline, CDR1 is SGHRS, CDR2 YFSETQ. Trimming left V 0 bases short and J 3 bases short, with 12 bases between. The CDR3 nucleotides read TGCGCCAGCAGCTTGGGAGGGTGGTATGACTATGGCTACACCTTC. As protein: CASSLGGWYDYGYTF.

The chain couples TRBV5-6 to TRBJ2-1; 7 bases are shared with TRBD1. CDR3 length: 14 residues. With 3 bases clipped from V and 7 bases from J, the junction kept 7 bases outside the gene matches. CDR1 is SGHDT, CDR2 YYEEEE, per germline. In nucleotides, the CDR3 is TGTGCCAGCAGCTCGGCGACAGGGAGAAATGAGCAGTTCTTC. It translates to CASSSATGRNEQFF.

The V call is TRBV6-5, the J call TRBJ1-1; the D is unclear. V was clipped by 0 bases and J by 0 bases, with 5 bases between them. The CDR3 extends over 14 amino acids. Germline CDR1 reads MNHEY; CDR2 reads SVGAGI. CDR3 region: CASSYSGMNTEAFF. CDR3 DNA sequence: TGTGCCAGCAGTTACTCGGGCATGAACACTGAAGCTTTCTTT.

The chain uses TRBV2 and TRBJ2-3, with 7 bases lining up with TRBD2. CDR3 size: 15 residues. The ends lost 6 bases at V and 2 bases at J; junction bases unmatched: 8. The V gene's germline CDR1 is SNHLY and CDR2 FYNNEI. Written as DNA, the CDR3 is TGTGCCAGCAGCGGGGAGGGCAGAATCACAGATACGCAGTATTTT. Amino acid sequence: CASSGEGRITDTQYF. The whole variable domain, filled in from reference TRBV2 and TRBJ2-3, reads EPEVTQTPSHQVTQMGQEVILRCVPISNHLYFYWYRQILGQKVEFLVSFYNNEISEKSEIFDDQFSVERPDGSNFTLKIRSTKLEDSAMYFCASSGEGRITDTQYFGPGTRLTVL.

The chain combines TRBV4-1 with TRBJ2-7, with 15 bases aligning to TRBD2. The CDR3 runs 14 residues. V shed 6 bases and J 5 bases; nucleotides not matched to a gene: 2. CDR1 and CDR2 (germline): MGHRA, YSYEKL. The CDR3 region is CASRGLAGGNEQYF. The CDR3 coding sequence is TGCGCCAGCAGAGGACTAGCGGGGGGGAACGAGCAGTACTTC.

The chain couples TRBV4-1 to TRBJ2-7, with a tentative D call TRBD2 (5 bases). Germline V gives CDR1 MGHRA, CDR2 YSYEKL. This CDR3 has 14 amino acids. V was pared by 4 bases and J by 2 bases, with 12 bases between. CDR3 in amino acids: CASSLTGETYEQYF. The CDR3 coding sequence is TGCGCCAGCAGCCTTACCGGGGAAACCTACGAGCAGTACTTC.

The CDR3 DNA follows: TGTGCCAGCTCACCCGGAGCAGGGAAGTACACTGAAGCTTTCTTT. Translated: CASSPGAGKYTEAFF. This rearrangement joins TRBV18 to TRBJ1-1; D possibly corresponds to TRBD1 (5 bases). The CDR3 totals 15 residues. The V end lost 3 bases, the J end lost 3 bases, and 14 bases lay between the germline ends. Per germline, CDR1 KGHSH and CDR2 LQKENI.